The subject of this entry is one TCR beta chain. Its antigen remains unidentified. The PCR was carried out with 60 Vbeta primers and 13 Jbeta primers. Sequencing was performed with immunoSEQ multiplex PCR; in TCRdb, only in-frame clones are kept and a portion is missing. There are 150,000 to 200,000 clones in the sample; 75% to 85% occur only once, and 1.5% to 2% lies in the top ten. The data derive from a study of cytomegalovirus exposure and HLA in healthy donors. The study's findings and limits: The authors assumed roughly uniform sequencing depth across donors for presence/absence analyses. The likely explanation for a cluster of highly shared sequence variants was sequencing artifact. In a later analysis, the majority of CMV-associated beta chains seemingly showed HLA restriction.

The clonotype comes from a woman aged 50 to 65 in good health and CMV-seronegative. Sequencing was carried out using PBMCs.

The CDR3 here is CASSQGWAGGSYGYTF. The CDR3 bases are TGCGCCAGCAGCCAAGGATGGGCGGGGGGGAGTTATGGCTACACCTTC. V is TRBV4-3 and J is TRBJ1-2; tentatively, D is TRBD1 (5 bases). Germline V gene data show CDR1 as LGHNA and CDR2 as YSLEER. This CDR3 has 16 residues. V was pared by 1 base and J by 5 bases, with 17 bases between.